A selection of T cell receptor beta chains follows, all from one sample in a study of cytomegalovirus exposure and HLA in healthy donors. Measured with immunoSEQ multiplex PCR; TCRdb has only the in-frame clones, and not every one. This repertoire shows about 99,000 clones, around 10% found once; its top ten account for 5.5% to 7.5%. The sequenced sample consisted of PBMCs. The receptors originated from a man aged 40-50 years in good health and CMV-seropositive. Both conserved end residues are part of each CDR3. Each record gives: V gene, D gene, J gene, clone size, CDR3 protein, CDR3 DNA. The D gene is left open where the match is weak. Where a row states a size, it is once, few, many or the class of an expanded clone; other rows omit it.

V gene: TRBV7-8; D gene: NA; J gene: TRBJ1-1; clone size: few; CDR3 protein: CASSLRQSMNTEAFF; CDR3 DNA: TGTGCCAGCAGCTTGAGACAGTCCATGAACACTGAAGCTTTCTTT
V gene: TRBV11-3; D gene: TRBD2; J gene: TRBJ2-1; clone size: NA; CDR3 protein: CASSPRGRLAGGGNEQFF; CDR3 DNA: TGTGCCAGCAGCCCCCGGGGGAGACTAGCGGGAGGGGGGAATGAGCAGTTCTTC
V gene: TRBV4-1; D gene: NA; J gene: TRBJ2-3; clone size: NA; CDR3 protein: CASSQVRLAPDTQYF; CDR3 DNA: TGCGCCAGCAGCCAAGTCCGGCTAGCCCCGGATACGCAGTATTTT
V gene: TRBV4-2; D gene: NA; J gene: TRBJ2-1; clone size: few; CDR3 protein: CASSQEAGPQFF; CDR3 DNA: TGTGCCAGCAGCCAAGAAGCTGGTCCCCAGTTCTTC
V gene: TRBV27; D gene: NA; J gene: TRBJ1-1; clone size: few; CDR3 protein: CASSLSGLATEAFF; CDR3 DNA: TGTGCCAGCAGCCTAAGCGGGCTGGCCACTGAAGCTTTCTTT
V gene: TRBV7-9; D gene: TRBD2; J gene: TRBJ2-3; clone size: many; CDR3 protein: CASSLKASGIHTDTQYF; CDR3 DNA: TGTGCCAGCAGCTTAAAAGCTAGCGGGATACACACAGATACGCAGTATTTT
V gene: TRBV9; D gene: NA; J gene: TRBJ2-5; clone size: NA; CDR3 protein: CASSPFRRGRETQYF; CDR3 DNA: TGTGCCAGCAGCCCCTTCAGGAGGGGGCGAGAGACCCAGTACTTC
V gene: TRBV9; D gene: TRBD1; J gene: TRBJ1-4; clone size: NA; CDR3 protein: CASSVGTGEKLFF; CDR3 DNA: TGTGCCAGCAGCGTAGGGACAGGGGAAAAACTGTTTTTT
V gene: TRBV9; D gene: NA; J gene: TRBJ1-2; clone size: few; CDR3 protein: CASSTGTSYGYTF; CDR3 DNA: TGTGCCAGCAGCACCGGGACATCCTATGGCTACACCTTC
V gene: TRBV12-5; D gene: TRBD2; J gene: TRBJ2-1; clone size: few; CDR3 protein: CASGSLAGVRIEQFF; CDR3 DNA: TGTGCTAGTGGTTCCCTAGCGGGAGTCCGCATTGAGCAGTTCTTC
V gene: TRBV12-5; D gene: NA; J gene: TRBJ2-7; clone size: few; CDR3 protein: CASARDPYEQYF; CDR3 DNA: TGTGCTAGTGCCAGGGATCCCTACGAGCAGTACTTC
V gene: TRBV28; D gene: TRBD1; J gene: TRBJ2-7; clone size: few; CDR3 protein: CASSTTPGQISYEQYF; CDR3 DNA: TGTGCCAGCAGTACAACACCGGGACAGATCTCCTACGAGCAGTACTTC
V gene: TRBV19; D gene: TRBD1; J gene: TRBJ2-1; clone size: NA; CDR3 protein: CASNPRTGGNEQFF; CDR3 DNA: TGTGCCAGTAACCCCCGGACAGGGGGCAATGAGCAGTTCTTC
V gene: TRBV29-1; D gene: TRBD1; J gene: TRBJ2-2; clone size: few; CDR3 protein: CSVRTGERSGELFF; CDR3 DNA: TGCAGCGTCCGGACAGGGGAAAGGTCCGGGGAGCTGTTTTTT
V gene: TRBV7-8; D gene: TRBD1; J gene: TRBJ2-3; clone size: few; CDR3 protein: CASSLDRGGTDTQYF; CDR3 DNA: TGTGCCAGCAGCTTAGACAGGGGTGGCACAGATACGCAGTATTTT
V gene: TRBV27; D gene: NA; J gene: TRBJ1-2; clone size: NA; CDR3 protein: CASIGGGYTF; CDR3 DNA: TGTGCCAGTATCGGGGGTGGCTACACCTTC